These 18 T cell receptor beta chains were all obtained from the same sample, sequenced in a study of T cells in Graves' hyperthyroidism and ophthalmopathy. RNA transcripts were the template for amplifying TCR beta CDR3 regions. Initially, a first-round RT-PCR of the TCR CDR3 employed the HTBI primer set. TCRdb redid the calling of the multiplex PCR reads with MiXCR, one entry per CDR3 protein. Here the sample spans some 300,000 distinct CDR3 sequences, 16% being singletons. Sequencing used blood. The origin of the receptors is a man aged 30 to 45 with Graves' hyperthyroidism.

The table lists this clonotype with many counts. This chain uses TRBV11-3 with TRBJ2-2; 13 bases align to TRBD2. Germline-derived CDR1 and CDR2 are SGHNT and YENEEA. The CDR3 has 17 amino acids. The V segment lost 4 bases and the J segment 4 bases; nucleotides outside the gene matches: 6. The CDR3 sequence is CASSWTSGRSSTGELFF. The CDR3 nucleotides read TGTGCCAGCAGCTGGACTAGCGGGAGAAGTAGCACCGGGGAGCTGTTTTTT.

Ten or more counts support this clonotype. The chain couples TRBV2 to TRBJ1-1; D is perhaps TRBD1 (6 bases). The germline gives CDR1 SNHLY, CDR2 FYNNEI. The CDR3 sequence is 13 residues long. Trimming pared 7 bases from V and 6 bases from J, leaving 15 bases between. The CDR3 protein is CASTYLGAAEAFF. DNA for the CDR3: TGTGCCAGCACCTACCTGGGGGCCGCTGAAGCTTTCTTT.

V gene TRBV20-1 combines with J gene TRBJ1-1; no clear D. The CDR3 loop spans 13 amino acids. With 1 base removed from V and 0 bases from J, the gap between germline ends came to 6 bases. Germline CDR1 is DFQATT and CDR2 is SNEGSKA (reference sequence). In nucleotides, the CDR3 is TGCAGTGCTAGAGCTCACATGAACACTGAAGCTTTCTTT. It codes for CSARAHMNTEAFF.

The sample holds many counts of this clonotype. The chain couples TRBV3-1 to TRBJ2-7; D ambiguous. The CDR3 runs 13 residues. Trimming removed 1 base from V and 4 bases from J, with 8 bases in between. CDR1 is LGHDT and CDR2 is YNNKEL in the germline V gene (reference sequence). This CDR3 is CASSQGLGYEQYF. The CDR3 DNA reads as TGTGCCAGCAGCCAAGGACTCGGGTACGAGCAGTACTTC.

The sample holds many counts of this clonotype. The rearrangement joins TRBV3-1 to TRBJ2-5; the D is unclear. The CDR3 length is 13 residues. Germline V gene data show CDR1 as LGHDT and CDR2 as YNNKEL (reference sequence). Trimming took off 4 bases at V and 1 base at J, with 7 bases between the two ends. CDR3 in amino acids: CASSLSTQETQYF. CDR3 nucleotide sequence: TGTGCCAGCAGCCTTTCGACCCAAGAGACCCAGTACTTC.

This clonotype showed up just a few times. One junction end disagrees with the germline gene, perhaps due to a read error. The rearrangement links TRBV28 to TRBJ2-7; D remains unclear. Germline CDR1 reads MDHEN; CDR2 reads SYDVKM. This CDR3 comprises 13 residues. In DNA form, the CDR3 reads TGTGCCGGCAGATTGGGCCCGGTCGGGGAGCAGTACTTC. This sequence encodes CAGRLGPVGEQYF. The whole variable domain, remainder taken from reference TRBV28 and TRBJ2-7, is DVKVTQSSRYLVKRTGEKVFLECVQDMDHENMFWYRQDPGLGLRLIYFSYDVKMKEKGDIPEGYSVSREKKERFSLILESASTNQTSMYLCAGRLGPVGEQYFGPGTRLTVT.

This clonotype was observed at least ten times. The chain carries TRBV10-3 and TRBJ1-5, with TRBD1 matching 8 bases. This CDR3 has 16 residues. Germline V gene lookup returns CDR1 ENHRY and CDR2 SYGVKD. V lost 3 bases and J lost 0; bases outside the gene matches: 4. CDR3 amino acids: CAISDQGALSNQPQHF. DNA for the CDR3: TGTGCCATCAGTGACCAGGGGGCGCTTAGCAATCAGCCCCAGCATTTT.

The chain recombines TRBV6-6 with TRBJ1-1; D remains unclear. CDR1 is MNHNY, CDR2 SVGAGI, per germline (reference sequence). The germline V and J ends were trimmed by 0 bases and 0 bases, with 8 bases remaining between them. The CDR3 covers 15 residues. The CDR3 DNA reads TGTGCCAGCAGTTACTCGTCACGGATGAACACTGAAGCTTTCTTT. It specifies CASSYSSRMNTEAFF.

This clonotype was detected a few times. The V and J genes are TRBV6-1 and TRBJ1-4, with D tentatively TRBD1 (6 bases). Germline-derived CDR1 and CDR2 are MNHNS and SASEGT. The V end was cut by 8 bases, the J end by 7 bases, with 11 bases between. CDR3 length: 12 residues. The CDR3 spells CASRGASEKLFF. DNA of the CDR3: TGTGCCAGCCGGGGGGCCAGTGAAAAACTGTTTTTT.

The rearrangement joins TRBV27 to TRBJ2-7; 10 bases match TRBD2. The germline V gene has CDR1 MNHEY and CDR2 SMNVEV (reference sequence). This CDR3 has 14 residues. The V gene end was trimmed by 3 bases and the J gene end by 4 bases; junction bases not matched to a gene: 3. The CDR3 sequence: CASSFASGSYEQYF. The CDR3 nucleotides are TGTGCCAGCAGTTTTGCTAGCGGGAGTTACGAGCAGTACTTC.

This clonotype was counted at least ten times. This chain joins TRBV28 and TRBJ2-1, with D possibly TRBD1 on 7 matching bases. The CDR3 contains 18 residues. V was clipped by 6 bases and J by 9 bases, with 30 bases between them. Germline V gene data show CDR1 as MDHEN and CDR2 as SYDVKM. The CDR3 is CASRRDRQSHKKSGEQFF. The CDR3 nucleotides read TGTGCCAGCAGGCGGGACAGACAAAGTCACAAGAAATCGGGTGAGCAGTTCTTC. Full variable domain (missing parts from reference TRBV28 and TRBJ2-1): DVKVTQSSRYLVKRTGEKVFLECVQDMDHENMFWYRQDPGLGLRLIYFSYDVKMKEKGDIPEGYSVSREKKERFSLILESASTNQTSMYLCASRRDRQSHKKSGEQFFGPGTRLTVL.

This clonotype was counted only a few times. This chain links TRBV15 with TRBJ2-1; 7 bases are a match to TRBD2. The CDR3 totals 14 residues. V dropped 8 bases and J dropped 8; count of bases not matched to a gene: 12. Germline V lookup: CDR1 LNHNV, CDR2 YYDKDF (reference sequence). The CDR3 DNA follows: TGTGCCACCGCCCGTAGACTAGCCGAGTATGAGCAGTTCTTC. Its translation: CATARRLAEYEQFF.

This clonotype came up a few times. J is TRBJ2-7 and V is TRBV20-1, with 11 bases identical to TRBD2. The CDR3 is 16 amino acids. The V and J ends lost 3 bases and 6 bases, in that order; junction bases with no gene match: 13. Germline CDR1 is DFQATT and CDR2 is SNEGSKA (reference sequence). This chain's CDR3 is CSASPPLLAGVGEQYF. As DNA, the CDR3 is TGCAGTGCTAGTCCCCCTTTACTAGCGGGAGTAGGCGAGCAGTACTTC.

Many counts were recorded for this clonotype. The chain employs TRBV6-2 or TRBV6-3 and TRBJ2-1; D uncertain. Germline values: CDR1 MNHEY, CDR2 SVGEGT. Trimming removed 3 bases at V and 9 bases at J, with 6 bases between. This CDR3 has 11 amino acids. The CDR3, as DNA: TGTGCCAGCAGTTATTTTAGTGAGCAGTTCTTC. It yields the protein CASSYFSEQFF.

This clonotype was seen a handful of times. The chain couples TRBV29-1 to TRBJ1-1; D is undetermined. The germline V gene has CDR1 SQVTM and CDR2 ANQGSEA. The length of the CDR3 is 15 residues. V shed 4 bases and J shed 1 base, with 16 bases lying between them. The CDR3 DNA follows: TGCAGCGTTGTTTGGCGGCGGTCGGCGAACACTGAAGCTTTCTTT. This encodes CSVVWRRSANTEAFF.

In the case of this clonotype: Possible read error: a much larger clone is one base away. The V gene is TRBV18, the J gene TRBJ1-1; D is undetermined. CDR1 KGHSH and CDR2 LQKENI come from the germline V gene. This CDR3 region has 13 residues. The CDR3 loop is CTSSPPVRTEAFF. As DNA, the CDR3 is TGTACCAGCTCACCGCCGGTACGCACTGAAGCTTTCTTT.

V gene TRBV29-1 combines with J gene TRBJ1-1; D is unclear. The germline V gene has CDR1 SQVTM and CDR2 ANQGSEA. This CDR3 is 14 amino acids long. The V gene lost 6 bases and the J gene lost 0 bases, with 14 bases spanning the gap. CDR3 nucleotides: TGCAGCGTCGAGATCGACGTACTGAACACTGAAGCTTTCTTT. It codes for CSVEIDVLNTEAFF.

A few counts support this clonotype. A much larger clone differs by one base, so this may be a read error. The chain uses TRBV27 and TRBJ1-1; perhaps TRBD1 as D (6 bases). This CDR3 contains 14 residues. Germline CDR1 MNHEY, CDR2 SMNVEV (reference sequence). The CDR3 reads CAGSWYRANTEAFF. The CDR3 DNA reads TGTGCCGGCAGTTGGTACAGGGCTAACACTGAAGCTTTCTTT.